The rows below give T cell receptor beta chains drawn from one sample of a study of T-cell memory formation after mild COVID-19. Each CDR3 protein gets one entry after TCRdb re-called the 5' RACE reads with MiXCR. Among hundreds of thousands of distinct CDR3 sequences listed, roughly a sixth were seen once. Material for sequencing was PBMCs or a T cell subset sorted from them (not recorded which). The source is an adult woman who had mild COVID-19 (a few samples of this study predate the infection). Cell type and time point are not known. Both conserved end residues are part of each CDR3. Fields, in order: CDR3 DNA, CDR3 protein, V gene, D gene, clone size, J gene. The D gene is left open where the match is weak. Not all rows give a size; the values are once, few, many and, for expanded clones, a class.

CDR3nt: TGTGCCAGCAGCCAAGATCAGACCGGGGGGAGCGGTGAGCAGTTCTTC
CDR3aa: CASSQDQTGGSGEQFF
v_gene: TRBV4-2
d_gene: TRBD2
abundance: NA
j_gene: TRBJ2-1

CDR3nt: TGTGCCAGCAGCTTAGTATCCGGGACAGGGGTGGGTGTGAGCAATCAGCCCCAGCATTTT
CDR3aa: CASSLVSGTGVGVSNQPQHF
v_gene: TRBV7-2
d_gene: TRBD1
abundance: NA
j_gene: TRBJ1-5

CDR3nt: TGCGCCAGCAGCCAATCAGGGAGCCAACCTGGGGAGCTGTTTTTT
CDR3aa: CASSQSGSQPGELFF
v_gene: TRBV4-1
d_gene: NA
abundance: many
j_gene: TRBJ2-2

CDR3nt: TGTGCCAGCAGTAACAGGGGTGCGAGCACTGAAGCTTTCTTT
CDR3aa: CASSNRGASTEAFF
v_gene: TRBV12-3/TRBV12-4
d_gene: TRBD1
abundance: few
j_gene: TRBJ1-1

CDR3nt: TGCAGTGCACCCCCGGGACAGTACAATGAGCAGTTCTTC
CDR3aa: CSAPPGQYNEQFF
v_gene: TRBV20-1
d_gene: TRBD1
abundance: NA
j_gene: TRBJ2-1

CDR3nt: TGTGCCAGCTCACTTTCCACAGGGGACACCGGGGAGCTGTTTTTT
CDR3aa: CASSLSTGDTGELFF
v_gene: TRBV18
d_gene: TRBD1
abundance: NA
j_gene: TRBJ2-2

CDR3nt: TGTGCCAGCAGTTTAGGACAGGGATCAACTAATGAAAAACTGTTTTTT
CDR3aa: CASSLGQGSTNEKLFF
v_gene: TRBV6-5
d_gene: TRBD1
abundance: few
j_gene: TRBJ1-4

CDR3nt: TGCGCCAGCTCTCGAAACGGACAGGGGGAAGAGACCCAGTACTTC
CDR3aa: CASSRNGQGEETQYF
v_gene: TRBV5-1
d_gene: TRBD1
abundance: many
j_gene: TRBJ2-5

CDR3nt: TGTGCCAGCCGTGAAAGGCGGAACACCGGGGAGCTGTTTTTT
CDR3aa: CASRERRNTGELFF
v_gene: TRBV12-3/TRBV12-4
d_gene: NA
abundance: few
j_gene: TRBJ2-2

CDR3nt: TGTGCCAGCAGCTTTGGACCTCGGGGGAACACTGAAGCTTTCTTT
CDR3aa: CASSFGPRGNTEAFF
v_gene: TRBV5-5
d_gene: NA
abundance: few
j_gene: TRBJ1-1

CDR3nt: TGCGCCAGCAGCGTTAAGTTGGATACGCAGTATTTT
CDR3aa: CASSVKLDTQYF
v_gene: TRBV5-1
d_gene: NA
abundance: NA
j_gene: TRBJ2-3

CDR3nt: TGTGCCAGCAGCCGGTACGGAATCTTCGGGACAGTTAGCACAGATACGCAGTATTTT
CDR3aa: CASSRYGIFGTVSTDTQYF
v_gene: TRBV7-9
d_gene: TRBD1
abundance: NA
j_gene: TRBJ2-3

CDR3nt: TGTGCCAGCAGCCCGCGGTGGGGGGGCGACGAGCAGTACTTC
CDR3aa: CASSPRWGGDEQYF
v_gene: TRBV9
d_gene: NA
abundance: few
j_gene: TRBJ2-7

CDR3nt: TGTGCCACCAGCGGACGAAGAAGTACTAACTATGGCTACACCTTC
CDR3aa: CATSGRRSTNYGYTF
v_gene: TRBV15
d_gene: NA
abundance: NA
j_gene: TRBJ1-2

CDR3nt: TGTGCCAGCAGCCGTCTGTGGGACGGCGAAGCTTTCTTT
CDR3aa: CASSRLWDGEAFF
v_gene: TRBV7-2
d_gene: NA
abundance: NA
j_gene: TRBJ1-1

CDR3nt: TGCAGTGCTAGAGCTGGACAGGCGAGGAACACTGAAGCTTTCTTT
CDR3aa: CSARAGQARNTEAFF
v_gene: TRBV20-1
d_gene: TRBD1
abundance: few
j_gene: TRBJ1-1

CDR3nt: TGCAGCGTTGGGGTGACAGGGCCCACCGGGGAGCTGTTTTTT
CDR3aa: CSVGVTGPTGELFF
v_gene: TRBV29-1
d_gene: TRBD1
abundance: NA
j_gene: TRBJ2-2

CDR3nt: TGTGCCAGCAGCGTAGACGCGATCCCGGGACTAGCGGGGAACACCGGGGAGCTGTTTTTT
CDR3aa: CASSVDAIPGLAGNTGELFF
v_gene: TRBV9
d_gene: TRBD2
abundance: NA
j_gene: TRBJ2-2

CDR3nt: TGCAGCGCCGGAGACAGCGCCGGGTCTACCTTC
CDR3aa: CSAGDSAGSTF
v_gene: TRBV29-1
d_gene: NA
abundance: NA
j_gene: TRBJ1-2

CDR3nt: TGTGCCAGCAGCCTCATACTTGGACTAGCGGGAGGGCCAAATTATGCAGATACGCAGTATTTT
CDR3aa: CASSLILGLAGGPNYADTQYF
v_gene: TRBV7-9
d_gene: TRBD2
abundance: NA
j_gene: TRBJ2-3

CDR3nt: TGCGCCAGCAGCTTGGAAGGAAGGACAGATACGCAGTATTTT
CDR3aa: CASSLEGRTDTQYF
v_gene: TRBV5-1
d_gene: NA
abundance: many
j_gene: TRBJ2-3

CDR3nt: TGTGCCAGCAGCCTCCGCGGGACTAGCGGTTACAATGAGCAGTTCTTC
CDR3aa: CASSLRGTSGYNEQFF
v_gene: TRBV7-2
d_gene: TRBD2
abundance: few
j_gene: TRBJ2-1

CDR3nt: TGTGCCAGCAGTCCTTGGACTAGCGGGAGTACCGGGGAGCTGTTTTTT
CDR3aa: CASSPWTSGSTGELFF
v_gene: TRBV12-3/TRBV12-4
d_gene: TRBD2
abundance: NA
j_gene: TRBJ2-2

CDR3nt: TGTGCCATCACTGTCGGAGTGCGCGAGCAGTACTTC
CDR3aa: CAITVGVREQYF
v_gene: TRBV10-3
d_gene: NA
abundance: few
j_gene: TRBJ2-7

CDR3nt: TGTGCCAGCAGCCTCTTGAGCGGGAGCTACGAGCAGTACTTC
CDR3aa: CASSLLSGSYEQYF
v_gene: TRBV28
d_gene: TRBD2
abundance: NA
j_gene: TRBJ2-7

CDR3nt: TGCGCCAGCAGCTTGGGACCGTCAACTAATGAAAAACTGTTTTTT
CDR3aa: CASSLGPSTNEKLFF
v_gene: TRBV5-1
d_gene: NA
abundance: NA
j_gene: TRBJ1-4

CDR3nt: TGTGCCAGCAGTCCGCTCGCGGATACGCAGTATTTT
CDR3aa: CASSPLADTQYF
v_gene: TRBV12-3/TRBV12-4
d_gene: NA
abundance: many
j_gene: TRBJ2-3